The rows below give T cell receptor beta chains drawn from one sample of a study of shared clonotypes between healthy human individuals. The assay was immunoSEQ multiplex PCR, and TCRdb's table has in-frame clones only and misses some. The table includes some 1,400,000 clones, roughly 95% detected once. Sequenced: naive CD4+ T cells sorted from blood. Source of these receptors: a man aged 25-45 years in good health. Each CDR3 is given with its conserved first and last residue. The order of the fields is D gene, clone size, J gene, V gene, CDR3 DNA, CDR3 protein. The D gene is left open where the match is weak. Clone size is stated in some rows and not others, as once, few, many or a class when expanded.

TRBD1	.	TRBJ1-2	TRBV5-4	TGTGCCAGCAGCTTGGAAGACAGGGGGCATGGCTACACCTTC	CASSLEDRGHGYTF
.	.	TRBJ1-1	TRBV10-1	TGCGCCAGCAGTGAACAGGTGAACACTGAAGCTTTCTTT	CASSEQVNTEAFF
.	.	TRBJ2-7	TRBV5-4	TGTGCCAGCAGCTTGGTTGGGGAAGTTTCTGTCGAGCAGTACTTC	CASSLVGEVSVEQYF
.	.	TRBJ1-2	TRBV28	TGTGCCAGCGGGGACTCAATTTGGTACACCTTC	CASGDSIWYTF
.	.	TRBJ1-1	TRBV29-1	TGCAGCGCGGACACTGAAGCTTTCTTT	CSADTEAFF
.	.	TRBJ2-7	TRBV18	TGTGCCAGCTCCCCGGGCCTTAAGGACTACGAGCAGTACTTC	CASSPGLKDYEQYF
TRBD1	.	TRBJ2-2	TRBV5-4	TGTGCCAGCAGGAAACAGGGGGCGGGCACCGGGGAGCTGTTTTTT	CASRKQGAGTGELFF
TRBD2	.	TRBJ2-2	TRBV18	TGTGCCAGCTCCCCATACGGGAGGATCGTTGGTAGTGGCACCGGGGAGCTGTTTTTT	CASSPYGRIVGSGTGELFF
.	once	TRBJ1-5	TRBV28	TGTGCCAGCAGTTTATTCTGGGATCAGCGGGGGGATCAGCCCCAGCATTTT	CASSLFWDQRGDQPQHF
.	.	TRBJ1-2	TRBV28	TGTGCCAGCAGTTTTGTGCAAAAAAGGATCGGCAGGTTAAAGGCTAACTATGGCTACACCTTC	CASSFVQKRIGRLKANYGYTF
TRBD1	.	TRBJ2-7	TRBV28	TGTGCCAGCAGTCCCGGACAGGGAGCGGCAGAGCAGTACTTC	CASSPGQGAAEQYF
.	.	TRBJ1-1	TRBV5-1	TGCGCCAGCCAGGGACACCCTAACACTGAAGCTTTCTTT	CASQGHPNTEAFF
.	once	TRBJ1-2	TRBV9	TGTGCCAGCAGCGTAGGTGGTTCGGCCGGAATCTATGGCTACACCTTC	CASSVGGSAGIYGYTF
TRBD2	.	TRBJ2-1	TRBV30	TGTGCCTGGAGTGTAGGGTCTAGCGGGAGGGGTGAGCAGTTCTTC	CAWSVGSSGRGEQFF
.	.	TRBJ2-7	TRBV9	TGTGCCAGCAGCGCTCGGGACTTTTACGAGCAGTACTTC	CASSARDFYEQYF
TRBD2	.	TRBJ2-1	TRBV18	TGTGCCAGCTCCCTCAGCGGGAGGGCCTCCAGTGAGCAGTTCTTC	CASSLSGRASSEQFF
TRBD2	.	TRBJ2-1	TRBV11-2	TGTGCCAGCAGCGGTGGTAGCGGGATTGCGGGCGAGCAGTTCTTC	CASSGGSGIAGEQFF
TRBD2	.	TRBJ2-3	TRBV7-3	TGTGCCAGCAGCTTAAACTCCGGGGGAGGGACAGATACGCAGTATTTT	CASSLNSGGGTDTQYF
TRBD2	.	TRBJ2-1	TRBV7-9	TGTGCCAGCAGTCCGACTAGCGGAAGCTCCTACAATGAGCAGTTCTTC	CASSPTSGSSYNEQFF
.	.	TRBJ1-2	TRBV5-4	TGTGCCAGCAGCTTGGCCAGGGAGGGCTATGGCTACACCTTC	CASSLAREGYGYTF
.	.	TRBJ2-2	TRBV18	TGTGCCAGCTCACCAGCCCGGGGGGCGCGGAACACCGGGGAGCTGTTTTTT	CASSPARGARNTGELFF
.	.	TRBJ1-1	TRBV10-1	TGCGCCAGCTCCCGGGCACCCAACACTGAAGCTTTCTTT	CASSRAPNTEAFF
.	.	TRBJ1-1	TRBV6-5	TGTGCCAGCAGACTTTCTGTTGGGAACACTGAAGCTTTCTTT	CASRLSVGNTEAFF
.	.	TRBJ2-3	TRBV18	TGTGCCAGCTCACCCACTCGCTATGGGGGAGCCAATCGGTTAATTCACACACACACAGATACGCAGTATTTT	CASSPTRYGGANRLIHTHTDTQYF
.	.	TRBJ1-5	TRBV11-3	TGTGCCAGCAGCGATTCCGGGACTCCGAGGGGAATTAGCAATCAGCCCCAGCATTTT	CASSDSGTPRGISNQPQHF
.	.	TRBJ1-4	TRBV11-2	TGTGCCAGCAGCTCCGTGGATTCGTATCAAAAACTGTTTTTT	CASSSVDSYQKLFF
TRBD1	.	TRBJ2-2	TRBV5-5	TGTGCCAGCAGCACCCTCCTAGGGACAGGCAACACCGGGGAGCTGTTTTTT	CASSTLLGTGNTGELFF
.	once	TRBJ1-1	TRBV4-3	TGCGCCAGCAGCCAGATGGGACCCCCGAAGATGAACACTGAAGCTTTCTTT	CASSQMGPPKMNTEAFF
.	once	TRBJ2-1	TRBV28	TGTGCCAGCGTCAGCAGCACCTACAATGAGCAGTTCTTC	CASVSSTYNEQFF
.	once	TRBJ1-3	TRBV10-3	TGTGCCATCAGTTACACGACTGGAAACACCATATATTTT	CAISYTTGNTIYF
.	.	TRBJ2-7	TRBV5-1	TGCGCCAGCAGCTTGGGGGACACATCCTACGAGCAGTACTTC	CASSLGDTSYEQYF
TRBD2	.	TRBJ2-7	TRBV10-3	TGTGCCATCAGTGAGTCGGGTGGCGGGAGGGTGCAGTACTTC	CAISESGGGRVQYF
TRBD2	.	TRBJ2-5	TRBV5-1	TGCGCCAGCAGCCCGGGACTAGCGGGACGGGAGGAGACCCAGTACTTC	CASSPGLAGREETQYF
.	.	TRBJ2-6	TRBV14	TGTGCCAGCAGCCAAGATTTATGGGCCAACGTCCTGACTTTC	CASSQDLWANVLTF
TRBD1	.	TRBJ1-5	TRBV30	TGTGCCTGGAGGGACAGGGATAATCAGCCCCAGCATTTT	CAWRDRDNQPQHF
.	.	TRBJ1-3	TRBV5-1	TGCGCCAGCAGCTCGGATCCGTTGGTTTCTGGAAACACCATATATTTT	CASSSDPLVSGNTIYF
.	.	TRBJ2-1	TRBV28	TGTGCCAGCAGTTTACTGGCCTACAATGAGCAGTTCTTC	CASSLLAYNEQFF
.	.	TRBJ1-3	TRBV15	TGTGCCACCAGCAGAGATCTAGGGAGAGGAAACACCATATATTTT	CATSRDLGRGNTIYF
TRBD2	.	TRBJ2-2	TRBV5-4	TGTGCCAGCAGCTTCCGGGAGGGCCTAACCGGGGAGCTGTTTTTT	CASSFREGLTGELFF
TRBD1	.	TRBJ1-3	TRBV28	TGTGCCACCAGTTTCGGGACAGCCTCTGGAAACACCATATATTTT	CATSFGTASGNTIYF